The rows below give T cell receptor beta chains drawn from one sample of a study of T cell responses to AZD1222 COVID-19 vaccine. TCRdb's copy holds only in-frame clones and misses some; the assay was immunoSEQ multiplex PCR. The repertoire consists of approximately 150,000 clones, with around nine tenths occurring once and the leading ten covering more than 1.5%. This sample comprised peripheral blood, obtained on day 0 of AZD1222 vaccination. The receptors derive from an adult in good health. Both conserved end residues are part of each CDR3. Rows give clone size only sometimes, using once, few, many, or a class for an expanded clone.

v_call clone_size cdr3_aa
TRBV19 . CASSIVGGGPGELFF
TRBV5-1 . CASRTGMSYNEQFF
TRBV7-8 few CASSPSRVTDTQYF
TRBV30 . CAWSQGFDYGYTF
TRBV2 . CASRQVGGNQPQHF
TRBV6-2/TRBV6-3 . CASSSTGQGAKDTEAFF
TRBV5-1 . CASSLGQGWNTEAFF
TRBV5-1 . CASSPRGGHTDTQYF
TRBV18 . CASSPEGGHEQFF
TRBV9 once CASSVEAGRTGELFF
TRBV18 . CASSPEQVYYGYTF